The clone carrying this TCR beta chain was detected once. Clones were sequenced by immunoSEQ multiplex PCR, and TCRdb holds only the in-frame ones, with some missing. The repertoire holds approximately 74,000 clones, with around 94% as singletons. These data are taken from a study of T cell changes during pregnancy in multiple sclerosis. This receptor was identified in a female donor with multiple sclerosis, enrolled in a pregnancy study. Material: peripheral blood, obtained before pregnancy.

The CDR3 spells CASNPGTSGRAETYEQYF. The CDR3 region has the DNA TGCGCCAGCAATCCCGGGACTAGCGGGAGGGCAGAAACCTACGAGCAGTACTTC. This chain links TRBV23-1 with TRBJ2-7; 16 nucleotides align to TRBD2. TRBV23-1 counts as an open reading frame of uncertain function. J was trimmed by 2 bases and V by 7 bases; bases with no gene match: 11. The CDR3 spans 18 residues.